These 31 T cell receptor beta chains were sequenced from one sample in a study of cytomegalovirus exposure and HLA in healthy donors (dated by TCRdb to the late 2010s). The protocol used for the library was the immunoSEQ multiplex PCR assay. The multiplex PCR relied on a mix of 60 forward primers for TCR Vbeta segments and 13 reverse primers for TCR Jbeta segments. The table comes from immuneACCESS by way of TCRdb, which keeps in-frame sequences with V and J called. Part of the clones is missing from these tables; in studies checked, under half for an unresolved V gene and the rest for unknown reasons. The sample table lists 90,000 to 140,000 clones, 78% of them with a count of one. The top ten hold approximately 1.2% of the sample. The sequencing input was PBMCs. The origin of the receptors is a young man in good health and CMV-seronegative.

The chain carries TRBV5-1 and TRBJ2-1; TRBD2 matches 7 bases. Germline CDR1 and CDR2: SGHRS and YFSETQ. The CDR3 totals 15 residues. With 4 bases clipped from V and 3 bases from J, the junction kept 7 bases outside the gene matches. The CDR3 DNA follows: TGCGCCAGCAGCCTGGGGGGGGACGGCTACAATGAGCAGTTCTTC. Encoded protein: CASSLGGDGYNEQFF.

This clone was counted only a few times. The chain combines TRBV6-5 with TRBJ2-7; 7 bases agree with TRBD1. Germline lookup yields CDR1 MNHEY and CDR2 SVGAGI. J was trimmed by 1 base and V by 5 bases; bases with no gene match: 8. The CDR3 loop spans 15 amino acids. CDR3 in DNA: TGTGCCAGCAGTAACCCGGACAGGTGGTCCTACGAGCAGTACTTC. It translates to CASSNPDRWSYEQYF.

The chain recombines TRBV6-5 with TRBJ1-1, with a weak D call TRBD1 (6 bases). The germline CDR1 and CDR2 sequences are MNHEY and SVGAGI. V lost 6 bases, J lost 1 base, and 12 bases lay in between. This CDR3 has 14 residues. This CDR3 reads CASSSGQTNTEAFF. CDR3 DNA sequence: TGTGCCAGCAGCTCAGGACAGACGAACACTGAAGCTTTCTTT.

CDR3 sequence (DNA): TGTGCCAGCAGTTTTCGACAGGGGGCGGGCTACAATGAGCAGTTCTTC. Amino acid sequence: CASSFRQGAGYNEQFF. The genes are TRBV28 and TRBJ2-1, with 10 bases lining up with TRBD1. The junction had 5 bases not matched to a gene; V was cut back by 3 bases and J by 3 bases. CDR1 and CDR2 from the germline V gene are MDHEN and SYDVKM. The length of the CDR3 is 16 residues.

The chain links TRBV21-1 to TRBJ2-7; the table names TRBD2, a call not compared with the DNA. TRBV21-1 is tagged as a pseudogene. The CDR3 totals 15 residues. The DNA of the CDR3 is TGTGCCAGCAGCAATCTAGCGCGGGCCTCCTACGAGCAGTACTTC. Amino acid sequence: CASSNLARASYEQYF.

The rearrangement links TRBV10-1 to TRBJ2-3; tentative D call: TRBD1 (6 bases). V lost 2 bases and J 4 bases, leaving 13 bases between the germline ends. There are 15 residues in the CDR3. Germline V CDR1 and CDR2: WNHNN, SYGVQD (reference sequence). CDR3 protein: CASSEVRGGSDTQYF. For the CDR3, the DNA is TGCGCCAGCAGTGAGGTCAGGGGTGGTTCAGATACGCAGTATTTT.

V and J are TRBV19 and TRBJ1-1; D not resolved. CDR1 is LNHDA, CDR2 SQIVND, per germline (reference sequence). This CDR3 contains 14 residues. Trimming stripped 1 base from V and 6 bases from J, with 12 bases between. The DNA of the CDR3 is TGTGCCAGTAGTATAGTAGAGGGAAGGTCTGAAGCTTTCTTT. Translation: CASSIVEGRSEAFF.

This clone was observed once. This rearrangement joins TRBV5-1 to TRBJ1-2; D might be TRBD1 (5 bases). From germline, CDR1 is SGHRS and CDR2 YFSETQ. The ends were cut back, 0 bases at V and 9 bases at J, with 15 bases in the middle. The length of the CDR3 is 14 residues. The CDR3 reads CASSLEGTGGRYTF. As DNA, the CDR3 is TGCGCCAGCAGCTTGGAAGGGACCGGGGGTCGCTACACCTTC.

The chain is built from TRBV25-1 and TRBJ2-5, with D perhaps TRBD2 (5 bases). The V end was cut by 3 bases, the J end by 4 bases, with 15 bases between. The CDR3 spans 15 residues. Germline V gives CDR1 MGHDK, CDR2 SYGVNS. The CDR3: CASSDWVLRVETQYF. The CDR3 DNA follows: TGTGCCAGCAGTGATTGGGTCTTGCGGGTAGAGACCCAGTACTTC.

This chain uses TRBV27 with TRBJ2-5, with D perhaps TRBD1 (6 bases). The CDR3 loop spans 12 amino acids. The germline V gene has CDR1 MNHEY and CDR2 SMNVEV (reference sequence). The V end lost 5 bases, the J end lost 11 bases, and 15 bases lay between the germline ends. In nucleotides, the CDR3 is TGTGCCAGCAGTGAAACAGGGTTGGGGCAGTACTTC. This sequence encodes CASSETGLGQYF.

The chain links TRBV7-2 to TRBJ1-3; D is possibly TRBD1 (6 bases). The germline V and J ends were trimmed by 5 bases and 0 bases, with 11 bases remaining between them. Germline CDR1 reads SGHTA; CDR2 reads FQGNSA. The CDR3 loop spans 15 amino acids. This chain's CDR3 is CASSTRGSSGNTIYF. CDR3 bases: TGTGCCAGCAGCACCAGGGGTAGCTCTGGAAACACCATATATTTT.

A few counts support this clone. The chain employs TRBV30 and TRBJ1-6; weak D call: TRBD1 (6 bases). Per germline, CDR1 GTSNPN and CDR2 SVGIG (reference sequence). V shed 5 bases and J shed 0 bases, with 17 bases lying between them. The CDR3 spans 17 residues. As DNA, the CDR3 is TGTGCCTGGGAGAGGGGGAAGTTCAGCTCCTATAATTCACCCCTCCACTTT. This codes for CAWERGKFSSYNSPLHF.

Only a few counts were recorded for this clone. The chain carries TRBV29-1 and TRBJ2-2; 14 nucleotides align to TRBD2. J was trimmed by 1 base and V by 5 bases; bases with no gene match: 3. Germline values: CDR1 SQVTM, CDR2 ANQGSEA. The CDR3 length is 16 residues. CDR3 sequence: CSVSGTSGGNTGELFF. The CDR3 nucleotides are TGCAGCGTTTCCGGGACTAGCGGGGGGAACACCGGGGAGCTGTTTTTT.

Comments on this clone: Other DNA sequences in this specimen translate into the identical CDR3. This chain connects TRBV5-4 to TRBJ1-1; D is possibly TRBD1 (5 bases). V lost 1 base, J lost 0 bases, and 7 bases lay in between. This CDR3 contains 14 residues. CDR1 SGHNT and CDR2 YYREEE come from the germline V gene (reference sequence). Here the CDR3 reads CASSLQGVNTEAFF. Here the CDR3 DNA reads TGTGCCAGCAGCTTGCAAGGGGTGAACACTGAAGCTTTCTTT.

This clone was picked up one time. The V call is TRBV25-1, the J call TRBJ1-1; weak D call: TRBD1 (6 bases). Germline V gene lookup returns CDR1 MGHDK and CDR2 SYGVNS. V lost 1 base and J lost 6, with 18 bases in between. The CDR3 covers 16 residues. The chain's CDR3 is CASSEWGTGWRAEAFF. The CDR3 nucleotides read TGTGCCAGCAGTGAATGGGGAACAGGGTGGAGAGCTGAAGCTTTCTTT.

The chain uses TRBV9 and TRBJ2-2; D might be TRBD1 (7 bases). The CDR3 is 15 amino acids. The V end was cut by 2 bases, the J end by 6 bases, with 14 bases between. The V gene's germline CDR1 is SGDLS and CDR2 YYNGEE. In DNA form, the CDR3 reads TGTGCCAGCAGCGTTAGGACAGGAGGGCCCGGGGAGCTGTTTTTT. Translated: CASSVRTGGPGELFF. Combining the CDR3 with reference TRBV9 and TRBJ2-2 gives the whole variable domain DSGVTQTPKHLITATGQRVTLRCSPRSGDLSVYWYQQSLDQGLQFLIQYYNGEERAKGNILERFSAQQFPDLHSELNLSSLELGDSALYFCASSVRTGGPGELFFGEGSRLTVL.

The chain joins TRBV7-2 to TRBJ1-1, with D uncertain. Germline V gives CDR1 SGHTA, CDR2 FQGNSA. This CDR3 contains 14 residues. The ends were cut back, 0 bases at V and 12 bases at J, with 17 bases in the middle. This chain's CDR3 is CASSLASGMGWPFF. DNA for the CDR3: TGTGCCAGCAGCTTAGCATCGGGGATGGGGTGGCCTTTCTTT. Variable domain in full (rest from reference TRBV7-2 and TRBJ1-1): GAGVSQSPSNKVTEKGKDVELRCDPISGHTALYWYRQSLGQGLEFLIYFQGNSAPDKSGLPSDRFSAERTGGSVSTLTIQRTQQEDSAVYLCASSLASGMGWPFFGQGTRLTVV.

The CDR3 DNA reads TGCAGCGTTGAATCCTGGGGGGACAGTTTAACGATTCCTAACTATGGCTACACCTTC. It specifies CSVESWGDSLTIPNYGYTF. The V call is TRBV29-1, the J call TRBJ1-2, with 7 bases lining up with TRBD1. V dropped 2 bases and J dropped 0; count of bases not matched to a gene: 18. Per germline, CDR1 SQVTM and CDR2 ANQGSEA. The length of the CDR3 is 19 residues.

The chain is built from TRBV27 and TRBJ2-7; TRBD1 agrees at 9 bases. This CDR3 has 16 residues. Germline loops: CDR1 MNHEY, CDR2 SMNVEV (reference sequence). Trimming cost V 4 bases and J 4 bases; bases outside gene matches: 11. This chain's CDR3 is CASSSTPGQGAYEQYF. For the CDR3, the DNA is TGTGCCAGCAGTTCCACCCCGGGACAGGGCGCTTACGAGCAGTACTTC.

The CDR3 sequence: CASSFLGSEAFF. CDR3 DNA sequence: TGTGCCAGCAGCTTTCTGGGCTCTGAAGCTTTCTTT. The J gene is TRBJ1-1, the V gene TRBV2, with D uncertain. The CDR3 totals 12 residues. V was shortened by 6 bases and J by 6 bases, with 11 bases between the two germline ends. CDR1 and CDR2 from the germline V gene are SNHLY and FYNNEI.

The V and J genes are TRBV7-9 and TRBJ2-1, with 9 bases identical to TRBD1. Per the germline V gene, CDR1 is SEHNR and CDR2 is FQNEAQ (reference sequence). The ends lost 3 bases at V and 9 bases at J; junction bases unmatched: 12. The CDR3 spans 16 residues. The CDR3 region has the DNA TGTGCCAGCAGCTTCTCCGGGACAGGGAGAAAAGGTGAGCAGTTCTTC. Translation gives CASSFSGTGRKGEQFF.

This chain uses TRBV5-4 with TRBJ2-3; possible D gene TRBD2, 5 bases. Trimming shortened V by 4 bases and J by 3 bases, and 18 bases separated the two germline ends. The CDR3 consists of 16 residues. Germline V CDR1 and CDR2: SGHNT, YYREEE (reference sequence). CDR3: CASSPHGWESTDTQYF. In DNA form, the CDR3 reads TGTGCCAGCAGCCCCCACGGGTGGGAGTCGACAGATACGCAGTATTTT.

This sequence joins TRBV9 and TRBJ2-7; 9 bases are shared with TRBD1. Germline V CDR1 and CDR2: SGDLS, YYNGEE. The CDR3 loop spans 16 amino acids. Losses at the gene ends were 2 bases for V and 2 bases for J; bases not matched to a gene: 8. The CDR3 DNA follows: TGTGCCAGCAGCGTTCACTCGGGACAGGGCCCCTACGAGCAGTACTTC. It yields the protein CASSVHSGQGPYEQYF.

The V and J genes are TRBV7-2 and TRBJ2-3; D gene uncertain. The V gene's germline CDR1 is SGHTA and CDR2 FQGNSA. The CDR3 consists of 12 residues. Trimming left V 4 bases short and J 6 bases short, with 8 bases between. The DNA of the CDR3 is TGTGCCAGCAGCTCCCTGTTGGATACGCAGTATTTT. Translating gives CASSSLLDTQYF.

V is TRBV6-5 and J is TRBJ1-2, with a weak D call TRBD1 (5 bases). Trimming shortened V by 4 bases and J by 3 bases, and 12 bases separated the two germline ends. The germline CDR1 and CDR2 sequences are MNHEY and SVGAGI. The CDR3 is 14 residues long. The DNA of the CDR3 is TGTGCCAGCAGTTCTTCAGGGTCGGACTATGGCTACACCTTC. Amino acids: CASSSSGSDYGYTF.

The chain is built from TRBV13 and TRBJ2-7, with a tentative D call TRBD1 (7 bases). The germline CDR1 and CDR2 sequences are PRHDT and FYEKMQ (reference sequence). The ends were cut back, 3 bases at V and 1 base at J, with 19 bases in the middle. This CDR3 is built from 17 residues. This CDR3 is CASSFGGRDRASYEQYF. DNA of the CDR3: TGTGCCAGCAGCTTCGGAGGGCGCGACAGGGCGTCCTACGAGCAGTACTTC.

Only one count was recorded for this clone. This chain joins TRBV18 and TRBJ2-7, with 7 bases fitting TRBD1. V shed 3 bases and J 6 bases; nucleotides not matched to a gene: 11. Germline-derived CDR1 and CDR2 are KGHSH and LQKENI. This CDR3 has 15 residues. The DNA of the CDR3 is TGTGCCAGCTCACCGGGACAGCGGATGGTGGGCGAGCAGTACTTC. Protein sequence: CASSPGQRMVGEQYF. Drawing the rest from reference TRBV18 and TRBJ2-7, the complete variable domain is NAGVMQNPRHLVRRRGQEARLRCSPMKGHSHVYWYRQLPEEGLKFMVYLQKENIIDESGMPKERFSAEFPKEGPSILRIQQVVRGDSAAYFCASSPGQRMVGEQYFGPGTRLTVT.

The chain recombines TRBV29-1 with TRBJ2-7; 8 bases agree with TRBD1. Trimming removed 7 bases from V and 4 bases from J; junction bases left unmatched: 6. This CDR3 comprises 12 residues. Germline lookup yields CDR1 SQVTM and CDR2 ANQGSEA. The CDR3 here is CSAGQGNYEQYF. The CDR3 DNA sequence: TGCAGCGCCGGACAGGGAAATTACGAGCAGTACTTC.

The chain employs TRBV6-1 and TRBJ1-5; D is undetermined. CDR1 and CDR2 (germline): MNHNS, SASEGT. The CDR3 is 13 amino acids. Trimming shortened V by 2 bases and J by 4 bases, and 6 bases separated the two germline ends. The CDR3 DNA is TGTGCCAGCAGTGAACTAGAAAATCAGCCCCAGCATTTT. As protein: CASSELENQPQHF.

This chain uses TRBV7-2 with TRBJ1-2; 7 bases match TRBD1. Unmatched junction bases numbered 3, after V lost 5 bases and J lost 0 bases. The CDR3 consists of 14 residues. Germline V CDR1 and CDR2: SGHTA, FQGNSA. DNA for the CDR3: TGTGCCAGCAGCCAGGGGACAGCTAACTATGGCTACACCTTC. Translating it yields CASSQGTANYGYTF.

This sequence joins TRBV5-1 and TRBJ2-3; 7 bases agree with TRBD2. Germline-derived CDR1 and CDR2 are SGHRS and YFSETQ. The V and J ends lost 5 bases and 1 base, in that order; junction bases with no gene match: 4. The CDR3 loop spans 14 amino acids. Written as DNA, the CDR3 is TGCGCCAGCAGAGTAACTAGCGGCACAGATACGCAGTATTTT. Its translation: CASRVTSGTDTQYF.